This is a list of T cell receptor beta chains from one sample in a study of cytomegalovirus exposure and HLA in healthy donors. Produced via immunoSEQ multiplex PCR; TCRdb's table is partial and in-frame only. In the table there are about 71,000 clones, about 94% of which are singletons. Input material: PBMCs. These receptors all come from a man aged 18 to 29 in good health and CMV-seropositive. The CDR3 runs from the conserved cysteine through the conserved F or W. The order of the fields is V gene, clone size, CDR3 protein. Expanded clones are given a class, and other clones once, few, many or no size at all.

V gene: TRBV18; clone size: .; CDR3 protein: CASSSGQDNEQFF
V gene: TRBV6-1; clone size: .; CDR3 protein: CASGRGKLFF
V gene: TRBV6-6; clone size: .; CDR3 protein: CASTEDTLYNEQFF
V gene: TRBV7-9; clone size: .; CDR3 protein: CASSRTVLEETQYF
V gene: TRBV7-9; clone size: .; CDR3 protein: CASSLLAGGLTDTQYF
V gene: TRBV6-6; clone size: .; CDR3 protein: CASTLTGQGSQPQHF
V gene: TRBV27; clone size: .; CDR3 protein: CASSLGLAGEQFF
V gene: TRBV28; clone size: .; CDR3 protein: CASSFSGGQGFDEQYF
V gene: TRBV9; clone size: .; CDR3 protein: CASSVGSGTSDYNEQFF
V gene: TRBV14; clone size: .; CDR3 protein: CASSQRRQTYEQYF
V gene: TRBV5-3; clone size: once; CDR3 protein: CARSPVAGGDPGFPETQYF
V gene: TRBV19; clone size: .; CDR3 protein: CASSIGVGGGRNSPLHF
V gene: TRBV27; clone size: .; CDR3 protein: CASSFNTIVYEQYF
V gene: TRBV28; clone size: .; CDR3 protein: CASSLPMGPSTGEAFF
V gene: TRBV9; clone size: .; CDR3 protein: CASSVVSGATYNEQFF
V gene: TRBV2; clone size: .; CDR3 protein: CASNRGRDLPSGANVLTF
V gene: TRBV19; clone size: .; CDR3 protein: CASSPMTGGSYEQYF
V gene: TRBV13; clone size: .; CDR3 protein: CASSLSSPGQGAFF
V gene: TRBV10-3; clone size: once; CDR3 protein: CAISTEDTQYF
V gene: TRBV5-1; clone size: once; CDR3 protein: CASSIGTGGVYEQYF
V gene: TRBV10-2; clone size: .; CDR3 protein: CASSELQGAGEKLFF
V gene: TRBV5-1; clone size: .; CDR3 protein: CASSLGTRQETQYF
V gene: TRBV19; clone size: .; CDR3 protein: CASTYRDRGPTGELFF
V gene: TRBV18; clone size: .; CDR3 protein: CASSPLGPGQGGSEQYF
V gene: TRBV2; clone size: .; CDR3 protein: CASSGQPNTEAFF